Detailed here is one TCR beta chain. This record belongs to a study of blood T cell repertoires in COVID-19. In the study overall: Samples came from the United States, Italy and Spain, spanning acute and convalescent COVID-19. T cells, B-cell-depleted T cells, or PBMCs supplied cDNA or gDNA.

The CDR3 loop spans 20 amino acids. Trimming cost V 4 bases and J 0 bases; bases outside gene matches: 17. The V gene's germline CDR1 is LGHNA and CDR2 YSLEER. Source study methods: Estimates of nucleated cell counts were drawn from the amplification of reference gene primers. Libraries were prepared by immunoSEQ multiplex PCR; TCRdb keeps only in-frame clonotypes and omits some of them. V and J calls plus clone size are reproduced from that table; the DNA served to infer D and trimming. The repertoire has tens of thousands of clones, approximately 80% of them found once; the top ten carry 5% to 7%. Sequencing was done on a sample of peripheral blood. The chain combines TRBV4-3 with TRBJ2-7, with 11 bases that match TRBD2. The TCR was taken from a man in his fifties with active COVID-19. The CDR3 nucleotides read TGCGCCAGCAGCCGAGTCGCCGGGACTAGCGGAACGCCAAGCTCCTACGAGCAGTACTTC. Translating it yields CASSRVAGTSGTPSSYEQYF.